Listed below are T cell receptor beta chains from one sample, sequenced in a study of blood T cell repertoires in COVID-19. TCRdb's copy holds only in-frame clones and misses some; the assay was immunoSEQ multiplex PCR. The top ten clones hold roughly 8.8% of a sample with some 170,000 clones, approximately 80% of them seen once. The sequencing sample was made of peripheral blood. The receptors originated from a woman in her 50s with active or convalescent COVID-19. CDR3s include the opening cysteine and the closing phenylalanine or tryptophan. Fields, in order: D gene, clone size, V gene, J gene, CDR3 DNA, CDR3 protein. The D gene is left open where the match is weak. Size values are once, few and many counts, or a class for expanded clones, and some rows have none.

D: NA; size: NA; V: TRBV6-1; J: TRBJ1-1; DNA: TGTGCCAGCAGTGAACTACAGGTCAACACTGAAGCTTTCTTT; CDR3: CASSELQVNTEAFF
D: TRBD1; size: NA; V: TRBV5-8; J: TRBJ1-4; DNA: TGTGCCAGCAGCGGGGGGGACAGGAAAAATGAAAAACTGTTTTTT; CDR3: CASSGGDRKNEKLFF
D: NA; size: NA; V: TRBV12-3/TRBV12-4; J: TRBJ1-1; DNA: TGTGCCAGCAGACAGGGTGTATTCACTGAAGCTTTCTTT; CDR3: CASRQGVFTEAFF
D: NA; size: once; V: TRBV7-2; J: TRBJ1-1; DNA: TGTGCCAGCAGCTTACTTTTCGACACTGAAGCTTTCTTT; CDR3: CASSLLFDTEAFF
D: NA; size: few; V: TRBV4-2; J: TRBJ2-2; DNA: TGTGCCAGCAGCCAAGAGGAGGGGACCGGGGAGCTGTTTTTT; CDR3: CASSQEEGTGELFF
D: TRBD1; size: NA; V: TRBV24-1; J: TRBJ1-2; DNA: TGTGCCACCAGTGATTTCGGGACGCCCGGGACAGGGGGCGGCTACACCTTC; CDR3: CATSDFGTPGTGGGYTF
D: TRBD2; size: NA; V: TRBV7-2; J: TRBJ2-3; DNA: TGTGCCAGCAGCCGCACTAGCGGGGGGACTAGCACAGATACGCAGTATTTT; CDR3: CASSRTSGGTSTDTQYF
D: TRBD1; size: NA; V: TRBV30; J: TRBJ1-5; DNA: TGTGCCTGGAGCGACAGGGGGCTCTACAATCAGCCCCAGCATTTT; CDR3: CAWSDRGLYNQPQHF
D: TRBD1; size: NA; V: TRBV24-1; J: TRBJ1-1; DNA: TGTGCCACCAGTGATCCAAGAGACAGGGGGCCTCGAGCTTTCTTT; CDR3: CATSDPRDRGPRAFF
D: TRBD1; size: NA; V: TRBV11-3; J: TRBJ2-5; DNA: TGTGCCAGCAGCCGGGGACAGCAAGAGACCCAGTACTTC; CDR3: CASSRGQQETQYF
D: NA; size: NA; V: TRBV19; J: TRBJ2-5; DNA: TGTGCCAGTAGTATAGGGTCGGAGCAAGAGACCCAGTACTTC; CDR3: CASSIGSEQETQYF
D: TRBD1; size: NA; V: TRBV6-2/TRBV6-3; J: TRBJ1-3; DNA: TGTGCCAGCAGTAACGGACAGGGACACACCATATATTTT; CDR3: CASSNGQGHTIYF
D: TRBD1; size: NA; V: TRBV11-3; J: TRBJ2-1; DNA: TGTGCCAGCAGCCCGCGACAGGGCTCCTACAATGAGCAGTTCTTC; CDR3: CASSPRQGSYNEQFF
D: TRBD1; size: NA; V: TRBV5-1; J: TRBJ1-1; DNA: TGCGCCAGCAGCTTGGTAGGGACAGGGGCGGAGAACACTGAAGCTTTCTTT; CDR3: CASSLVGTGAENTEAFF
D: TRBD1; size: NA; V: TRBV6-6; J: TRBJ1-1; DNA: TGTGCCAGCTCCCCAGGGGGAATGAACACTGAAGCTTTCTTT; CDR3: CASSPGGMNTEAFF
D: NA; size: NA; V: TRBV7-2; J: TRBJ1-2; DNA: TGTGCCAGCAGCTCGGACAGATACTATGGCTACACCTTC; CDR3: CASSSDRYYGYTF
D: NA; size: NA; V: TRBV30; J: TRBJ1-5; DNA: TGTGCCTGGAGTTGGGCCATAGGCAATCAGCCCCAGCATTTT; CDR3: CAWSWAIGNQPQHF
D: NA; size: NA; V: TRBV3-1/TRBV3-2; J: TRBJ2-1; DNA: TGTGCCAGCACCCAGGGGAGGCGGACCTACAATGAGCAGTTCTTC; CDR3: CASTQGRRTYNEQFF
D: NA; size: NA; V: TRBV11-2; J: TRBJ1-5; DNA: TGTGCCAGCAGCATACTAGAGCCTAAGGGTTGGGAGAATCAGCCCCAGCATTTT; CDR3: CASSILEPKGWENQPQHF
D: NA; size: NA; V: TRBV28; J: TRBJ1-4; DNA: TGTGCCAGCAGTCCCTCCCGGGGAAAAACTAATGAAAAACTGTTTTTT; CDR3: CASSPSRGKTNEKLFF
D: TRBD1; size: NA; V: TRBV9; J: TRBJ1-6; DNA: TGTGCCAGCAGCGCCGGGACAGTTGATAATTCACCCCTCCACTTT; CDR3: CASSAGTVDNSPLHF
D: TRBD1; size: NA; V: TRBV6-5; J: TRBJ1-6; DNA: TGTGCCAGCCTAGACCACAGGGGTAATTCACCCCTCCACTTT; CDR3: CASLDHRGNSPLHF
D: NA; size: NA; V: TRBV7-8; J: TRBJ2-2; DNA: TGTGCCAGCAGCTTACACTACACCGGGGAGCTGTTTTTT; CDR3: CASSLHYTGELFF
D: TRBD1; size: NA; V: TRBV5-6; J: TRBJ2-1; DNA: TGTGCCAGCAGCCCATGGACAGGGACGGGTTGGTATGAGCAGTTCTTC; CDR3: CASSPWTGTGWYEQFF
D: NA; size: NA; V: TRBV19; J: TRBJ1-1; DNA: TGTGCCAGTAGTGGACGGGATAACACTGAAGCTTTCTTT; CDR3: CASSGRDNTEAFF
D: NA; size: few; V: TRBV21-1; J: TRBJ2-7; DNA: TGTGCCAGCAGCAAAGCGAGCCCAGTAGTCCGGGAATCATACTCCTACGAGCAGTACTTC; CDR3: CASSKASPVVRESYSYEQYF
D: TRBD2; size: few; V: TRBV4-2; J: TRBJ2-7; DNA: TGTGCCAGCAGCCAATTCTGGGGGGGAGGCTACGAGCAGTACTTC; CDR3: CASSQFWGGGYEQYF
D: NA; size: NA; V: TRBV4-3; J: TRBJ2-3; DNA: TGCGCCAGCAGCCAAGACCCCTTAGAGGGTACCACAGCAGATACGCAGTATTTT; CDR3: CASSQDPLEGTTADTQYF
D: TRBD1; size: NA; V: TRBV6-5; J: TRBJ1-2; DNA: TGTGCCAGCAGCCAAGACAGGGATTATGGCTACACCTTC; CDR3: CASSQDRDYGYTF
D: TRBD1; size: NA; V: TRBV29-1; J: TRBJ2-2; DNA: TGCAGCGCCACCGGGACAGGGGGGACCACCGGGGAGCTGTTTTTT; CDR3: CSATGTGGTTGELFF
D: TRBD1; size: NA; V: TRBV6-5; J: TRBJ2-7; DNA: TGTGCCAGCAGTTGGGACAGGGGGCTGTACGAGCAGTACTTC; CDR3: CASSWDRGLYEQYF
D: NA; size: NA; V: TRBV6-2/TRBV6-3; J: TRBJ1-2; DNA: TGTGCCAGCAGTTACGGGCCGACAAATGCAGGGGTACGCTATGGCTACACCTTC; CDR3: CASSYGPTNAGVRYGYTF
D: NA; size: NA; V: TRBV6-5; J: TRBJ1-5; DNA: TGTGCCAGCACGAGGGGGATATATCAGCCCCAGCATTTT; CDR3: CASTRGIYQPQHF
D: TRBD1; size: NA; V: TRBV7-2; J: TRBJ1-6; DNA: TGTGCCAGCAGCTTAGCGACAGGGACTGGGAATTCACCCCTCCACTTT; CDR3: CASSLATGTGNSPLHF
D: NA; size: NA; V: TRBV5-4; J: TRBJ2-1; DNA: TGTGCCAGCAGCCTAGACCTTAATGAGCAGTTCTTC; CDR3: CASSLDLNEQFF
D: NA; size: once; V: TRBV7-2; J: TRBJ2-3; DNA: TGTGCCAGCAGCCCCCGGAGTGCGGATACGCAGTATTTT; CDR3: CASSPRSADTQYF
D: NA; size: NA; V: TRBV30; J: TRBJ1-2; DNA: TGTGCCTGGAGTGTCGGAGCTAACTATGGCTACACCTTC; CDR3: CAWSVGANYGYTF
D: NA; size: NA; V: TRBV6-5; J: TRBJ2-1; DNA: TGTGCCAGCAGTCGGGGCGGGGAGCTCAATGAGCAGTTCTTC; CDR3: CASSRGGELNEQFF
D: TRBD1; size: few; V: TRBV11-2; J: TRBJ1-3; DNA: TGTGCCAGCAGCTTAAGTACAGGGGACTCTGGAAACACCATATATTTT; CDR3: CASSLSTGDSGNTIYF
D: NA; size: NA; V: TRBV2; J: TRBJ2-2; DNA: TGTGCCAGCAGTGAAGGGGGCGTTAGGGCCGGGGAGCTGTTTTTT; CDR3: CASSEGGVRAGELFF
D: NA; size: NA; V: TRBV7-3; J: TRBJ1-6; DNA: TGTGCCAGCAGCTCGGGACACCCGAATTCACCCCTCCACTTT; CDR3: CASSSGHPNSPLHF
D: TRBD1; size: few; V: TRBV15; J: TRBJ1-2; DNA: TGTGCCACCAGCAAGGACAGGGGACGGAATTATGGCTACACCTTC; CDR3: CATSKDRGRNYGYTF
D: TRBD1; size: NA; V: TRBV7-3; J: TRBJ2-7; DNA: TGTGCCAGCAGCTTAGAAGGGACAGGGAAATACGAGCAGTACTTC; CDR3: CASSLEGTGKYEQYF
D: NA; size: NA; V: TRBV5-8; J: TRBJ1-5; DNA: TGTGCCAGCAGCCGCAGGAGCAATCAGCCCCAGCATTTT; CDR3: CASSRRSNQPQHF
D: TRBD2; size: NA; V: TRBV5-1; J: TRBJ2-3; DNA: TGCGCCAGCAGCTTGCGGCTTTCCGGGGGGGCAGCAGATACGCAGTATTTT; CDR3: CASSLRLSGGAADTQYF
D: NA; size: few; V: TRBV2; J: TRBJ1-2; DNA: TGTGCCAGCAGTGAAGCCCTGGGGGGGTATGGAGGCTACACCTTC; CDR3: CASSEALGGYGGYTF
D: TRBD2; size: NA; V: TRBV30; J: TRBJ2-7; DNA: TGTGCCTGGATTAAGAGGGGCGGGGGGAGCGAGCAGTACTTC; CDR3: CAWIKRGGGSEQYF
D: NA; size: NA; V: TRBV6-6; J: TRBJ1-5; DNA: TGTGCCAGCAGTTACTCGGGCAGCAATCAGCCCCAGCATTTT; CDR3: CASSYSGSNQPQHF
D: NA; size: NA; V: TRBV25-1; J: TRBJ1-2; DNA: TGTGCCAGCAGTAAATGGGACACCGATAACTATGGCTACACCTTC; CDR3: CASSKWDTDNYGYTF
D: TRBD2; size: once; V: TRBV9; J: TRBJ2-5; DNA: TGTGCCAGCAGCGCTACCTCCCTAGCGGGGGAGACCCAGTACTTC; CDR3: CASSATSLAGETQYF
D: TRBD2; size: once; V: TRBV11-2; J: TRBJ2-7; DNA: TGTGCCAGCAGCGGGGGTCTAGCGGTTCCCTACGAGCAGTACTTC; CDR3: CASSGGLAVPYEQYF
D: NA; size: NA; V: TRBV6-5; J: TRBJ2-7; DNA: TGTGCCAGCAAGGACAGATTAGGCTACGAGCAGTACTTC; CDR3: CASKDRLGYEQYF
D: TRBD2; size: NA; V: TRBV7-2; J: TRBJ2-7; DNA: TGTGCCAGCAGCTCTCCTAGCGGGGGGACCAAGAACGAGCAGTACTTC; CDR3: CASSSPSGGTKNEQYF
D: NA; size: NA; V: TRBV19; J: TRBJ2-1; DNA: TGTGCCAGCGGGGGTCATAATGAGCAGTTCTTC; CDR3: CASGGHNEQFF
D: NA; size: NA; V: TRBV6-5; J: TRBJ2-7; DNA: TGTGCCAGCAAGTCAGGGGCAAGCGAGCAGTACTTC; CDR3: CASKSGASEQYF
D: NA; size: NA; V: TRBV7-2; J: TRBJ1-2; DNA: TGTGCCAGCAGCTTAGGAGGAGGGAAAGGAGGCTACACCTTC; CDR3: CASSLGGGKGGYTF
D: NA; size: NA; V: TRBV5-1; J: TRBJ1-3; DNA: TGCGCCAGCAGCTTGGCCCTGGCTAGCTCTGGAAACACCATATATTTT; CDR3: CASSLALASSGNTIYF
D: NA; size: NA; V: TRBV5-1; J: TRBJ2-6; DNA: TGCGCCAGCAGCTTGACGGGTGGAGGGGCCAACGTCCTGACTTTC; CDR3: CASSLTGGGANVLTF
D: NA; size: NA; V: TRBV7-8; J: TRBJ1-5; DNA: TGTGCCAGCAGCTTAGCCATAGGGGAAGGGGCTCAGCCCCAGCATTTT; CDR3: CASSLAIGEGAQPQHF